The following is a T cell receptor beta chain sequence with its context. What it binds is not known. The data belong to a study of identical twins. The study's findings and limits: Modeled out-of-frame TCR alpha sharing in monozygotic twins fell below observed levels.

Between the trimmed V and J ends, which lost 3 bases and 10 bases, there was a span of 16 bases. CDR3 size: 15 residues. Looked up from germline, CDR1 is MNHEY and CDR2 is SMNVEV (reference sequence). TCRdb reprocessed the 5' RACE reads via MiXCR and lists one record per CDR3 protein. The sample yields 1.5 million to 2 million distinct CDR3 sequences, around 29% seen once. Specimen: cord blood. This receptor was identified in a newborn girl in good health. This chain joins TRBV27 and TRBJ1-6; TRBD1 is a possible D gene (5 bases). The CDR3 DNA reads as TGTGCCAGCAGTTTGGTTGCAGGGTTAGGGTCACCCCTCCACTTT. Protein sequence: CASSLVAGLGSPLHF.